The 14 T cell receptor beta chains reported below all come from one sample, sequenced in a study of patients and donors after allogeneic stem cell transplantation. TCRdb recomputed calls from the RT-PCR reads with MiXCR, one row per CDR3 protein. In the table there are over 150,000 distinct CDR3 sequences, 30% of which are singletons. The sequenced sample was blood, either unsorted or a sorted T cell fraction (not recorded which). All receptors derive from a human donor who was either an allogeneic HSCT recipient or a stem cell or donor lymphocyte infusion donor (not recorded which). It is not recorded whose cells these are; they may come from a transplant donor.

The chain uses TRBV7-9 and TRBJ2-1; 11 nucleotides line up with TRBD2. Germline loops: CDR1 SEHNR, CDR2 FQNEAQ (reference sequence). V gave up 1 base and J gave up 9 bases; unmatched junction bases: 8. The CDR3 loop spans 16 amino acids. CDR3 residues: CASSLGLAGGPGEQFF. Here the CDR3 DNA reads TGTGCCAGCAGCTTAGGGCTAGCGGGAGGTCCAGGTGAGCAGTTCTTC.

This clonotype was seen a few times. The J gene is TRBJ1-1, the V gene TRBV7-2; no reliable D call. Trimming took 5 bases from V and 1 from J, leaving 8 bases between them. The CDR3 is 13 amino acids. The germline CDR1 and CDR2 sequences are SGHTA and FQGNSA. The DNA for the CDR3 is TGTGCCAGCAGCCGCTACAGGAACACTGAAGCTTTCTTT. Its protein product is CASSRYRNTEAFF.

The chain carries TRBV28 and TRBJ2-2, with D possibly being TRBD1 or TRBD2 (6 bases each). This CDR3 has 16 residues. The germline CDR1 and CDR2 sequences are MDHEN and SYDVKM. Trimming took off 3 bases at V and 1 base at J, with 12 bases between the two ends. This CDR3 reads CASSFFGGQNTGELFF. In DNA form, the CDR3 reads TGTGCCAGCAGTTTTTTCGGGGGACAGAACACCGGGGAGCTGTTTTTT.

V is TRBV4-2 and J is TRBJ2-7, with TRBD2 matching over 8 bases. The CDR3 spans 15 residues. V dropped 4 bases and J dropped 4; count of bases not matched to a gene: 9. Per germline, CDR1 LGHNA and CDR2 YNFKEQ. The CDR3 is CASSRGRTSNYEQYF. Written as DNA, the CDR3 is TGTGCCAGCAGCCGGGGTAGGACTAGCAATTACGAGCAGTACTTC.

This clonotype was seen a few times. The CDR3 DNA reads as TGTGCCAGCAGCTCCGGGACAGGGCCCTACGAGCAGTACTTC. This translates into CASSSGTGPYEQYF. The gene calls are TRBV7-2 and TRBJ2-7; TRBD1 aligns across 9 bases. CDR1 is SGHTA, CDR2 FQGNSA, per germline. The CDR3 has 14 amino acids. Trimming took 4 bases from V and 2 from J; bases not matched to a gene: 3.

The chain combines TRBV2 with TRBJ1-4; D possibly corresponds to TRBD1 (5 bases). V lost 5 bases, J lost 0 bases, and 10 bases lay in between. This CDR3 is 15 amino acids long. Germline V lookup: CDR1 SNHLY, CDR2 FYNNEI. The CDR3 reads CASSSQGSTNEKLFF. The CDR3 nucleotides read TGTGCCAGCAGTTCCCAGGGTTCAACTAATGAAAAACTGTTTTTT.

The chain links TRBV6-2 or TRBV6-3 to TRBJ2-7; D ambiguous. V was trimmed by 6 bases and J by 2 bases, leaving 5 bases between them. CDR3 length: 11 residues. Germline V gene data show CDR1 as MNHEY and CDR2 as SVGEGT. The CDR3 sequence is CASSWAYEQYF. The CDR3 DNA is TGTGCCAGCAGCTGGGCCTACGAGCAGTACTTC.

The rearrangement uses TRBV4-1 and TRBJ2-2; D may be TRBD1 (5 bases). CDR3 size: 14 residues. The germline V gene has CDR1 MGHRA and CDR2 YSYEKL. V lost 1 base, J lost 7 bases, and 10 bases lay in between. The CDR3 nucleotides are TGCGCCAGCAGCCAAGCCAGGGCGGACGGGGAGCTGTTTTTT. Translated: CASSQARADGELFF.

This clonotype was picked up a small number of times. The gene calls are TRBV20-1 and TRBJ2-7, with D perhaps matching TRBD1 (5 bases). Trimming left V 3 bases short and J 0 bases short, with 12 bases between. The V gene's germline CDR1 is DFQATT and CDR2 SNEGSKA (reference sequence). CDR3 length: 14 residues. CDR3 nucleotides: TGCAGTGCTAGGAGCAGGGCCCCCTCCTACGAGCAGTACTTC. This encodes CSARSRAPSYEQYF.

This clonotype has at least ten counts. The gene calls are TRBV9 and TRBJ1-1; D perhaps matches TRBD1 (5 bases). Trimming stripped 4 bases from V and 0 bases from J, with 16 bases between. The CDR3 contains 16 residues. Germline V gene sequence: CDR1 SGDLS, CDR2 YYNGEE. DNA of the CDR3: TGTGCCAGCAGCCCCCCCTCCGGGACGGTGAACACTGAAGCTTTCTTT. The encoded protein is CASSPPSGTVNTEAFF.

This clonotype has a handful of counts. The chain couples TRBV6-5 to TRBJ1-3; weak D call: TRBD1 (5 bases). V dropped 8 bases and J dropped 0 bases, with 17 bases sitting between them. CDR1 and CDR2 from the germline V gene are MNHEY and SVGAGI. The length of the CDR3 is 16 residues. For the CDR3, the DNA is TGTGCCAGCCAAAATTCTTTCGGGGGCTCTGGAAACACCATATATTTT. It translates to CASQNSFGGSGNTIYF.

The V call is TRBV15, the J call TRBJ2-7; D perhaps matches TRBD2 (6 bases). CDR1 is LNHNV, CDR2 YYDKDF, per germline (reference sequence). Trimming left V 0 bases short and J 4 bases short, with 16 bases between. The CDR3 loop spans 16 amino acids. CDR3 coding DNA: TGTGCCACCAGCAGAGATCCCCCGGGACTTCGATACGAGCAGTACTTC. Protein product: CATSRDPPGLRYEQYF.

In regard to this clonotype: Germline and junction disagree at one end, which may indicate a read error. CDR3 amino acids: CASSYGRYEQYF. For the CDR3, the DNA is TGTGCCAGCAGTTACGGACGCTACGAACAGTACTTC. The rearrangement joins TRBV6-2 or TRBV6-3 to TRBJ2-7; D remains unclear. Germline CDR1 is MNHEY and CDR2 is SVGEGT. This CDR3 region has 12 residues.

The gene calls are TRBV20-1 and TRBJ1-1; D possibly corresponds to TRBD1 (5 bases). CDR3 length equals 16 residues. Germline values: CDR1 DFQATT, CDR2 SNEGSKA (reference sequence). Trimming took off 0 bases at V and 1 base at J, with 15 bases between the two ends. CDR3 in amino acids: CSARDPQGRGNTEAFF. The DNA for the CDR3 is TGCAGTGCTAGAGATCCCCAGGGAAGGGGGAACACTGAAGCTTTCTTT.